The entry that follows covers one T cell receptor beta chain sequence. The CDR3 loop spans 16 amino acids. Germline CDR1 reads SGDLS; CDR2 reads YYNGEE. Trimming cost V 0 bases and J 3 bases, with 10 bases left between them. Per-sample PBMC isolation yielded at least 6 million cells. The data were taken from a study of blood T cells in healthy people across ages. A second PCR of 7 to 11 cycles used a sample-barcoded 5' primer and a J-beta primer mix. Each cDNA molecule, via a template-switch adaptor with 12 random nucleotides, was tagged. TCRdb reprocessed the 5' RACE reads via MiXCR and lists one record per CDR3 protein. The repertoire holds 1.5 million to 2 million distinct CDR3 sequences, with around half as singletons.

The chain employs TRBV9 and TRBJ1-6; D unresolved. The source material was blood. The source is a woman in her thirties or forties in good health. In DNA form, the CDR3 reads TGTGCCAGCAGCGTAGAGCCCAGTAACTATAATTCACCCCTCCACTTT. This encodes CASSVEPSNYNSPLHF.